This TCR beta chain was sequenced for a study of siplizumab effects on memory and regulatory T cells. Here immunoSEQ multiplex PCR was the method, and the copy in TCRdb shows in-frame clones only, minus some. This table holds over 95,000 clones, just over 90% found once. The CDR3 contains 16 residues. V was pared by 2 bases and J by 10 bases, with 22 bases between. The V gene's germline CDR1 is SGHTA and CDR2 FQGNSA. About this clone itself: Its matching antigen is unknown.

General study points: Some alloreactive sequences were traceable to unstimulated CD4+ memory cells, and siplizumab significantly reduced them. The naive T cell population seemed more diverse than memory cells and seemed a major contributor to the alloresponse.

Sequencing was performed on non-Treg CD4+ T cells sorted from blood. This rearrangement joins TRBV7-2 to TRBJ2-3; D not certain. The receptor comes from a human donor in good health. The CDR3 DNA follows: TGTGCCAGCAGCTTAAGCCGGCAATGGTTTCAATGGGCGCAGTATTTT. This sequence encodes CASSLSRQWFQWAQYF.